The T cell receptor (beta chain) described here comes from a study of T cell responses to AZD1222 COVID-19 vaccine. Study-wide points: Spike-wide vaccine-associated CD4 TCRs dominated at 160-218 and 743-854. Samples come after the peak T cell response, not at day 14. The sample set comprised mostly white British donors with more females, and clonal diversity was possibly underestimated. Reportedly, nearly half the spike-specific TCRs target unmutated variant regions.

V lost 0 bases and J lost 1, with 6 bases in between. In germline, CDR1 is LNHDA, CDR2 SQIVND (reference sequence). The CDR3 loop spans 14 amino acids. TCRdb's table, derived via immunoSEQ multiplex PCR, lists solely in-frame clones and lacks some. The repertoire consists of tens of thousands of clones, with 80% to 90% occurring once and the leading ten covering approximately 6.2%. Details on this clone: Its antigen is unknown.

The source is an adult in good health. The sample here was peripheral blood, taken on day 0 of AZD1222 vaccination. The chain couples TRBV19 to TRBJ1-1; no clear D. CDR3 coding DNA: TGTGCCAGTAGTATAGATTACCGGAACACTGAAGCTTTCTTT. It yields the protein CASSIDYRNTEAFF.